The present T cell receptor beta chain was sequenced within a study of T cell responses to AZD1222 COVID-19 vaccine (dated by TCRdb to the early 2020s). Regarding the complete study: AZD1222 recipients given second doses at about 4 weeks or at about 12 weeks were pooled, since spike-specific TCR depth and breadth were not found to differ between the two schedules. Trial participants were enrolled into age subgroups of 18-55, 56-69 and 70-plus years, which contained about 150, 27 and 61 TCR-sequenced participants, respectively. A total of just over 230 trial participants underwent TCR sequencing, of whom 207 had received two doses of AZD1222 and about 25 had received two doses of the MenACWY control vaccine. Results the study describes overall, beyond this receptor: The 56-69-year group was small, and its depth increase did not reach significance, likely because of low power. After two AZD1222 doses, spike-specific TCR breadth and depth were significantly higher than at day 0 and than in MenACWY recipients. Conclusions about previously exposed vaccinees are limited, since just six AZD1222 recipients were seropositive for SARS-CoV-2 at baseline. No day 14 peak-response samples were available, so repertoires were characterized only after the peak T cell response. Participants were mostly white British and included more females than males, and it was suggested by the authors that clonal diversity may have been underestimated. Nearly half of unique spike-specific TCRs reportedly recognized epitopes outside regions mutated in the B.1.351 and B.1.1.7 variants. CD4 TCRs associated with the vaccine covered the entire spike protein, and the dominant responses were in regions 160-218 and 743-854.

With respect to this clone: This receptor's antigen is unknown. No base-level quality is on record; no much larger clone is a single base apart.

The germline V gene encodes CDR1 LGHNA and CDR2 YSLEER. From the cysteine through the phenylalanine, the CDR3 covers 15 amino acids. Only the CDR3 DNA stays, 45 bases, in frame from base 1. After removal of 1 base from V and 2 bases from J, the junction retains 3 bases not matched to a gene. The CDR3 regions of human TCRbeta chains were subjected to immunosequencing. The published analysis was carried out like this. TCRs in the repertoires were compared against a reference library of SARS-CoV-2-specific TCRs that had been generated with the MIRA antigen-specificity platform. Breadth was defined as the fraction of unique TCRs that were SARS-CoV-2-associated, and depth was defined as the fraction of total T cells that were SARS-CoV-2-associated. Using the MIRA data, each spike-specific TCR was assigned both to the spike region to which the TCR was reactive and to a CD4 or CD8 class. Log10-transformed breadth and depth values were compared by one-way ANOVA with Sidak's multiple comparisons tests. Here the immuneACCESS table is served through TCRdb, limited to in-frame sequences with V and J called. Missing clones are a known gap in these copies; in checked studies unresolved V genes cover under half, and the rest lacks a known reason. That table supplies the V and J calls and clone size; D and trimming were determined from the DNA. Counted in this sample were roughly 130,000 clones; just over 85% of them appeared once. The ten largest clones add up to more than 10% of the sample.

What the time point label conveys for this sample: baseline before first vaccination. The vaccinee samples were drawn from two UK trials, COV001 and COV002, one of which was a single-blind randomized controlled phase 2/3 trial testing AZD1222 (ChAdOx1 nCoV-19) in healthy adults. For TCRbeta chain sequencing, PBMC samples were collected from trial participants at day 0 and at day 28 after the second dose. The origin of this receptor is an adult in good health. The chain employs TRBV4-3 and TRBJ1-2; 8 bases in the middle match TRBD1. The source material was peripheral blood, sampled on day 0 of AZD1222 vaccination. The DNA sequence follows: TGCGCCAGCAGCCAAGTAACAGGGGGAAACTATGGCTACACCTTC. Its protein is CASSQVTGGNYGYTF.